This section outlines one T cell receptor beta chain sequence together with its context. Its antigen remains undetermined. Base qualities are not at hand, and no much larger clone is one base apart. This record belongs to a study of vaccination effects on CD4 cells after COVID-19 (dated by TCRdb to 2022 to 2024). General notes on the study: Each participant got two doses of an mRNA SARS-CoV-2 vaccine, either BNT162b2 or mRNA-1273. SARS-CoV-2 spike-specific CD4+ TCR repertoires from before and after mRNA vaccination were compared in COVID-19 convalescent patients and in infection-naive vaccine recipients. The full study included over 8 COVID-19 convalescent patients and several SARS-CoV-2-naive healthy vaccine recipients. The Oncomine TCR Beta short-read assay on an Illumina iSeq 100 was used to sequence cultures from other donors in the study. Overall results and qualifications from the work: Marked clonal contraction was observed in both infection-induced and vaccine-induced clones at late post-vaccination timepoints, consistent with waning T cell responses. Limitations of the study were the small number of convalescent patients and the absence of early post-infection timepoints. Among healthy vaccine recipients, nearly all vaccine-induced clones were SARS-CoV-2 mono-reactive, and just 1 of 255 was cross-reactive with common cold coronaviruses.

In the ViraFEST assay, PBMC were stimulated with viral peptide pools, and antigen-specific CD4+ T cell clonotypes were then identified by expansion using TCR sequencing. After around ten days of culture, CD4+ T cells were isolated with the EasySep CD4+ T cell isolation kit. None of the healthy vaccine recipients had a prior SARS-CoV-2 infection, which was confirmed by nucleocapsid antibody tests that came back negative both before and after vaccination. Two million PBMC per well were cultured in IMDM with 5% human AB serum, about 9.4 IU/ml IL-2 and gentamicin, plus 10 ug/ml peptides. On days 3 and 7, half of the culture medium was replaced with fresh IL-2-containing medium. Each peptide stimulation condition was cultured in triplicate wells unless otherwise noted. Using Ficoll-Paque Plus gradient centrifugation, PBMC were separated from whole blood and then either used fresh or cryopreserved at -140C. The overlapping peptide pools covered the spike proteins of SARS-CoV-2 and of the common cold coronaviruses HCoV-NL63, HCoV-OC43 and HCoV-229E. The QIAamp micro DNA kit was used to extract genomic DNA from the cultured CD4+ T cells.

Receptors were amplified or captured by the immunoSEQ multiplex PCR assay. DNA from the cultured and isolated CD4+ T cells underwent TCR beta CDR3 sequencing. Processing in the source paper ran as follows. Non-productive TCR sequences were removed, reads were trimmed to the CDR3 region, and CDR3s of at least 7 amino acids were retained. Antigen-specific clonotypes were identified using the MANAFEST web app by comparison of expansion in peptide wells against reference cultures. To be called positive, a clone needed expansion at FDR<0.05 compared with the reference and with all other wells, an odds ratio greater than 5, and a frequency greater than 0.1% in two replicate wells. A clonotype was called cross-reactive if it was significantly expanded both in SARS-CoV-2 spike wells and in at least one common cold coronavirus spike condition. CDR3 similarity was assessed by Levenshtein distance using the stringdist R package, and unrooted trees were constructed with ape in R 3.6.1. What TCRdb holds here is the immuneACCESS table cut down to in-frame rearrangements. Part of the clones is not present; checked against another copy, under half of the missing clones reflect an unresolved V gene, and the others are unexplained. The DNA gave D and trimming, while V, J and clone size come from that table. Present in this sample are approximately 30,000 clones, roughly two thirds of which were seen just once. About 10% of the sample is in the top ten clones.

Sequences KGHDR (CDR1) and SFDVKD (CDR2) are obtained from the germline V gene. Counted from cysteine to phenylalanine, this CDR3 has 18 amino acids. The retained sequence is limited to the CDR3, 54 bases, with the frame set at the first base. A distance of 21 bases separates the germline ends of V and J, which lose 4 bases and 4 bases respectively. The source is a human donor who received a COVID-19 vaccine. This receptor chain uses TRBV24-1 and TRBJ2-2; TRBD1 might be the D gene, on 5 matching bases. Sample: CD4+ T cells from PBMCs cultured with SARS-CoV-2 spike peptides, taken before COVID-19 vaccination. The intended sense of this specimen's cell subset or site label: SARS-CoV-2 spike overlapping peptide pool stimulation. The DNA sequence is given as TGTGCCACCAGTGACCAGACCTTAACAGGATGGGGCACCGGGGAGCTGTTTTTT. Its translation is CATSDQTLTGWGTGELFF.